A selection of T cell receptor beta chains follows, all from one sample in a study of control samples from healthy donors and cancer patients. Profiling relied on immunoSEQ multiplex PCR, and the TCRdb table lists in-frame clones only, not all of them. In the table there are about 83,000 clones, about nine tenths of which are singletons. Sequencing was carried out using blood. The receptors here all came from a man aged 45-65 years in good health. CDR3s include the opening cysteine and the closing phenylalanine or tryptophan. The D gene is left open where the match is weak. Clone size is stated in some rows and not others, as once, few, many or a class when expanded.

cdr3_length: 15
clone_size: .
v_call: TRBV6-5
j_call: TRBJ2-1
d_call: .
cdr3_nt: TGTGCCAGCAGTTACGGGGGGTCCCCAAAGCCGGAGCAGTTCTTC
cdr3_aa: CASSYGGSPKPEQFF

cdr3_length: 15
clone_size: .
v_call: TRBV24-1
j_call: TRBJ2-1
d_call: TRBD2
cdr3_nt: TGTGCCACCAGTGATCCCACTAGCGGGGGGAATGAGCAGTTCTTC
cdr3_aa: CATSDPTSGGNEQFF

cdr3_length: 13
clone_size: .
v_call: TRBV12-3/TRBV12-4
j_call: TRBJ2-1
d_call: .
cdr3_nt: TGTGCCAGCAGTTTAGGTCCGAAGGGTGAGCAGTTCTTC
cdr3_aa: CASSLGPKGEQFF

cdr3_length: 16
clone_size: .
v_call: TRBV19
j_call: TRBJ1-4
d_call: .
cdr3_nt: TGTGCCAGTAGTAAGGGCCTAGGGTCCCTTAATGAAAAACTGTTTTTT
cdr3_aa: CASSKGLGSLNEKLFF

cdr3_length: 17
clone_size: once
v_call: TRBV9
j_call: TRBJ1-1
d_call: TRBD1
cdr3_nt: TGTGCCAGCAGCGTAGTTGAGGGACAGGGGTTGTTCACTGAAGCTTTCTTT
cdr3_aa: CASSVVEGQGLFTEAFF

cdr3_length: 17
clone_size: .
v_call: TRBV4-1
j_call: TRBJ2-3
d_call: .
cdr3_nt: TGCGCCAGCAGCCGAGATCTTCCAGTGGGCGGCACAGATACGCAGTATTTT
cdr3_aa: CASSRDLPVGGTDTQYF

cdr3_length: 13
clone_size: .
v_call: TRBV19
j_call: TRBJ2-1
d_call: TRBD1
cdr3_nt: TGTGCCAGTAGTTTTGGACAGGGCGTAAGTCAGTTCTTC
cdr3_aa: CASSFGQGVSQFF

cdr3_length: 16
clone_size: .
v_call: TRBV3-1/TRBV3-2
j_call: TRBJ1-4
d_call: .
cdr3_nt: TGTGCCAGCAGCCTCCGGGTGGGGACGGGAGGGGAAAAACTGTTTTTT
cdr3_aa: CASSLRVGTGGEKLFF

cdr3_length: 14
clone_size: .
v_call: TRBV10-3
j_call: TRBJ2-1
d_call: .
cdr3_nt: TGTGCCATCAGTGACAGACTCACAAGCGGTGAGCAGTTCTTC
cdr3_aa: CAISDRLTSGEQFF

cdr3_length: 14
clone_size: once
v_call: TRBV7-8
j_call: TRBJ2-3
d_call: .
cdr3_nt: TGTGCCAGCAGCCACCGCCAGGGAACAGATACGCAGTATTTT
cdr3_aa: CASSHRQGTDTQYF

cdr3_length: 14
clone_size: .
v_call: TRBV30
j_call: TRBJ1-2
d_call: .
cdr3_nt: TGTGCCTCCCACCCGGGACTAGGCCCCTATGGCTACACCTTC
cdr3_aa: CASHPGLGPYGYTF

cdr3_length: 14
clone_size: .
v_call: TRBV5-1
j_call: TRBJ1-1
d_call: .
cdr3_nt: TGCGCCAGCAGCTTGAAGGGCAGGGTGGCTGAAGCTTTCTTT
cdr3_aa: CASSLKGRVAEAFF

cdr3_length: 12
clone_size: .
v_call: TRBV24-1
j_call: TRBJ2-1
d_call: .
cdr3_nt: TGTGCCACCAGTGATGCAGGGTATGAGCAGTTCTTC
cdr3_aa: CATSDAGYEQFF

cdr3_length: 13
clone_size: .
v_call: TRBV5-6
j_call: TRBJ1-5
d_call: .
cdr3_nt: TGTGCCAGCAGTAGGGACGGCATTCAGCCCCAGCATTTT
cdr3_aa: CASSRDGIQPQHF

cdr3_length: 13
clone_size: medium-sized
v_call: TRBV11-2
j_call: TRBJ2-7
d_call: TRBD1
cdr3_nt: TGTGCCAGCAGCCTGACAGGGTTCGACGAGCAGTACTTC
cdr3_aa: CASSLTGFDEQYF

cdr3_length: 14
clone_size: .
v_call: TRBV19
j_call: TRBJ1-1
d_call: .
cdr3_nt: TGTGCCAGTAGGAAACAGGGAGGGGTTACTGAAGCTTTCTTT
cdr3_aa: CASRKQGGVTEAFF

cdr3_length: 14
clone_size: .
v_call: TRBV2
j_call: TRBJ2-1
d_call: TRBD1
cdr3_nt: TGTGCCAGCCCCCCAAGGGGGCACCACAATGAGCAGTTCTTC
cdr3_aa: CASPPRGHHNEQFF